Listed below are T cell receptor beta chains from one sample, sequenced in a study of CD8 T cells in ankylosing spondylitis. TCRdb reprocessed the 5' RACE reads with MiXCR, giving one entry per CDR3 protein. The table shows about 160,000 distinct CDR3 sequences, with about 18% occurring only once. Sequencing input: blood, either unsorted or a sorted T cell fraction (not recorded which). The source is a male donor with ankylosing spondylitis or in good health (not recorded which). The CDR3 runs from the conserved cysteine through the conserved F or W. The D gene is left open where the match is weak. Clone sizes are given selectively: once, few, many, or a class where the clone is expanded.

d_gene	abundance	v_gene	j_gene	CDR3nt	CDR3aa
.	many	TRBV2	TRBJ1-6	TGTGCCAGCAGTGTATCGGGGAACCCTAATTCACCCCTCCACTTT	CASSVSGNPNSPLHF
.	many	TRBV27	TRBJ2-2	TGTGCCAGCAGTTTAGAGAGGGTCACCGGGGAGCTGTTTTTT	CASSLERVTGELFF
TRBD1	.	TRBV7-2	TRBJ1-3	TGTGCCAGCAGCGTGGGACAGGGAGGAAACACCATATATTTT	CASSVGQGGNTIYF
TRBD1	many	TRBV29-1	TRBJ2-7	TGCAGCGTTGTCCCGACAGGGTACGAGCAGTACTTC	CSVVPTGYEQYF
.	.	TRBV2	TRBJ2-7	TGTGCCGGGGGGACGGTCATGGGTTACGAGCAGTACTTC	CAGGTVMGYEQYF
TRBD2	many	TRBV3-1	TRBJ2-1	TGTGCCAGCAGCCAAGACTTAGGACTAGCGGGTCTTTACAATGAGCAGTTCTTC	CASSQDLGLAGLYNEQFF
.	many	TRBV5-1	TRBJ2-7	TGCGCCAGCAGCCCAAGAGCAGGTGACCCCTACGAGCAGTACTTC	CASSPRAGDPYEQYF
.	many	TRBV11-2	TRBJ1-2	TGTGCCAGCAGCTCCCTTAACTATGGCTACACCTTC	CASSSLNYGYTF
TRBD2	many	TRBV5-1	TRBJ2-2	TGCGCCAGCAGCGGGCTAGCGGCCAACACCGGGGAGCTGTTTTTT	CASSGLAANTGELFF
TRBD1	.	TRBV5-1	TRBJ2-1	TGCGCCAGCAGCTTGGAGGCAGGGGGCGGCTACAATGAGCAGTTCTTC	CASSLEAGGGYNEQFF
.	few	TRBV7-9	TRBJ2-3	TGTGCCAGCAGCCAAAGACCCTCCCCAGATACGCAGTATTTT	CASSQRPSPDTQYF
TRBD2	.	TRBV10-3	TRBJ2-2	TGTGCCATCAGTGTTGGTAGCGGGAGCTCATATGCCGGGGAGCTGTTTTTT	CAISVGSGSSYAGELFF
.	.	TRBV5-1	TRBJ2-7	TGCTCCAGCAGTTTGGACAACTACGAGCAGTACTTC	CSSSLDNYEQYF
.	many	TRBV20-1	TRBJ2-3	TGCAGTGCTAGAGAGGGGGCCGCAGATACGCAGTATTTT	CSAREGAADTQYF
.	many	TRBV5-1	TRBJ1-1	TGCGCCAGCAGCGGTACTATTCCCCTCAAGGGAACTGAAGCTTTCTTT	CASSGTIPLKGTEAFF
TRBD1	many	TRBV2	TRBJ1-5	TGTGCCAGCAGTGAGGACAGGGGGCATGGCCAGCCCCAGCATTTT	CASSEDRGHGQPQHF
.	few	TRBV7-9	TRBJ2-7	TGTGCCAGCAGCTTAGGGGTAGAGGGATCCTACGAGCAGTACTTC	CASSLGVEGSYEQYF
.	many	TRBV5-1	TRBJ2-7	TGCGCCAGCAGCTTCGGGACCAAGTCTTTCGAGCAGTACTTC	CASSFGTKSFEQYF
.	many	TRBV11-1	TRBJ2-2	TGTGCCAGCAGCTTCACGGAAGCCAACACCGGGGAGCTGTTTTTT	CASSFTEANTGELFF
TRBD2	.	TRBV5-1	TRBJ2-1	TGCGCCAGCAGCTTGTACACTAGCGGGGGGTACAATGAGCAGTTCTTC	CASSLYTSGGYNEQFF
.	many	TRBV5-1	TRBJ2-3	TGCGCCAGCAGCTCCCGTGCCACAGATACGCAGTATTTT	CASSSRATDTQYF
.	once	TRBV7-8	TRBJ1-3	TGTGCCAGCAGCTTAGGTTGGGGGCTTAACGGAAACACCATATATTTT	CASSLGWGLNGNTIYF
.	many	TRBV12-3/TRBV12-4	TRBJ1-5	TGTGCCAGCAGTTCAGGGGAGGACCAGCCCCAGCATTTT	CASSSGEDQPQHF